This T cell receptor (beta chain) was sequenced during a study of blood T cell repertoires in COVID-19. Study in general: Researchers got acute and convalescent COVID-19 samples from the United States, Italy and Spain.

Germline V gene data show CDR1 as SEHNR and CDR2 as FQNEAQ (reference sequence). Trimming removed 3 bases from V and 6 bases from J, with 9 bases in between. CDR3 length equals 13 residues. Profiling relied on immunoSEQ multiplex PCR, and the TCRdb table lists in-frame clones only, not all of them. The table has about 98,000 clones, roughly 80% seen once. This chain links TRBV7-9 with TRBJ2-1, with D perhaps TRBD1 (5 bases). The TCR sequence derives from an elderly woman with acute or convalescent COVID-19. What was sequenced was peripheral blood. The CDR3: CASSFSGSNEQFF. In nucleotides, the CDR3 is TGTGCCAGCAGCTTCTCAGGGTCCAATGAGCAGTTCTTC.